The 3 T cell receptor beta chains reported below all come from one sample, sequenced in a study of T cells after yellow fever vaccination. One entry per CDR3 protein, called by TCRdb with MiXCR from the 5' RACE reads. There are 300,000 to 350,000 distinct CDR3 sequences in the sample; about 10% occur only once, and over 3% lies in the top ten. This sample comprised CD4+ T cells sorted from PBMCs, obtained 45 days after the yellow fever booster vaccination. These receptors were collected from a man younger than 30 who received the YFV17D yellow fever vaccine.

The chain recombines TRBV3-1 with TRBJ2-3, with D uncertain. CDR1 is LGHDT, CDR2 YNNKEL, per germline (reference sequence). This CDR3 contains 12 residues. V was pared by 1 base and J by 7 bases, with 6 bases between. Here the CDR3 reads CASSQVTYTQYF. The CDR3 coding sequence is TGTGCCAGCAGCCAAGTAACATATACGCAGTATTTT.

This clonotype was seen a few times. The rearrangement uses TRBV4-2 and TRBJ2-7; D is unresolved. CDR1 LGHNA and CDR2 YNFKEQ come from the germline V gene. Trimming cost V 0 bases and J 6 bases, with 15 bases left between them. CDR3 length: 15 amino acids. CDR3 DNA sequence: TGTGCCAGCAGCCAAGATATCACGGTGAGTGGCGAGCAGTACTTC. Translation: CASSQDITVSGEQYF.

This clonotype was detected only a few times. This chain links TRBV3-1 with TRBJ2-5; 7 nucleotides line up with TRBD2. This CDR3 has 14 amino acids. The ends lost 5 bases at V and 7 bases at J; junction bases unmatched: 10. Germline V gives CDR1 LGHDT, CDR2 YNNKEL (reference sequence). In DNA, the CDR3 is TGTGCCAGCAGCACGGGGGGACCTGGGAGGACCCAGTACTTC. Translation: CASSTGGPGRTQYF.